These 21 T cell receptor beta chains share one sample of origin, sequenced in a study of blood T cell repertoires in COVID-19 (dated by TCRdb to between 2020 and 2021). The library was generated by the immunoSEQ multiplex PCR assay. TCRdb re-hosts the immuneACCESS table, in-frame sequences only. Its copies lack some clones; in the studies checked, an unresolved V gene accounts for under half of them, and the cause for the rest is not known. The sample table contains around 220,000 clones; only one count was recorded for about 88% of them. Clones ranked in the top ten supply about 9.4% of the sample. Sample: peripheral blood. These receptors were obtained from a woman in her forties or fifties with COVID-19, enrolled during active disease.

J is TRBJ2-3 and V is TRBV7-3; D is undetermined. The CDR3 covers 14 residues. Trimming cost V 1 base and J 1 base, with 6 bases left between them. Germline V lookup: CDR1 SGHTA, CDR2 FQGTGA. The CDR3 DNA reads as TGTGCCAGCAGCTTAATTCCCGGCACAGATACGCAGTATTTT. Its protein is CASSLIPGTDTQYF. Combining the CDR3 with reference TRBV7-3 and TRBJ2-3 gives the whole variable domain GAGVSQTPSNKVTEKGKYVELRCDPISGHTALYWYRQSLGQGPEFLIYFQGTGAADDSGLPNDRFFAVRPEGSVSTLKIQRTERGDSAVYLCASSLIPGTDTQYFGPGTRLTVL.

Here the CDR3 reads CASSANRGSNQPQHF. The DNA for the CDR3 is TGTGCCAGCAGTGCAAACAGGGGAAGCAATCAGCCCCAGCATTTT. The chain is built from TRBV2 and TRBJ1-5; 7 bases match TRBD1. Losses at the gene ends were 4 bases for V and 1 base for J; bases not matched to a gene: 4. Germline CDR1 reads SNHLY; CDR2 reads FYNNEI. The CDR3 covers 15 residues.

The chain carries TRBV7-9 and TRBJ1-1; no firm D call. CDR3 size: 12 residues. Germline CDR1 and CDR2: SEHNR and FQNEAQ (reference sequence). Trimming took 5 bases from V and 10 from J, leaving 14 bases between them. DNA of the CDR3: TGTGCCAGCAGCATGGGCCCCGTGGGAGCTTTCTTT. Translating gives CASSMGPVGAFF.

The CDR3 loop is CASSLLAEETQYF. CDR3 sequence (DNA): TGTGCCAGCAGTTTATTAGCGGAAGAGACCCAGTACTTC. J is TRBJ2-5 and V is TRBV28; the D gene is possibly TRBD2 (6 bases). V lost 1 base to trimming and J lost 3 bases, with 6 bases between them. In germline, CDR1 is MDHEN, CDR2 SYDVKM. This CDR3 has 13 amino acids.

The DNA for the CDR3 is TGTGCCATCAGTGAAGGGCGGGGGCCCCCTCGGGATGAGCAGTTCTTC. Its protein product is CAISEGRGPPRDEQFF. The chain employs TRBV10-3 and TRBJ2-1; a weak D match, TRBD2 (7 bases). Trimming pared 3 bases from V and 8 bases from J, leaving 20 bases between. The CDR3 is 16 amino acids. Germline V gene data show CDR1 as ENHRY and CDR2 as SYGVKD.

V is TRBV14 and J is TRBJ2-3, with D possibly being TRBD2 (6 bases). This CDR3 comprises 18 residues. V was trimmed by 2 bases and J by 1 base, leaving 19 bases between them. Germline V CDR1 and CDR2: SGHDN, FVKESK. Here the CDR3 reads CASSQHATRASGTDTQYF. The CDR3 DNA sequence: TGTGCCAGCAGCCAACACGCGACTAGGGCCTCGGGCACAGATACGCAGTATTTT.

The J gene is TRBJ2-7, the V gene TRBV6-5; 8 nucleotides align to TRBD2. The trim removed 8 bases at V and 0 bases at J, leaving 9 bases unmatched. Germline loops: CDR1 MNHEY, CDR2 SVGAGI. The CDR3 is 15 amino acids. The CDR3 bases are TGTGCCAGCTGCCCAGCGGGGGCACGCTCCTACGAGCAGTACGTC. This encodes CASCPAGARSYEQYV.

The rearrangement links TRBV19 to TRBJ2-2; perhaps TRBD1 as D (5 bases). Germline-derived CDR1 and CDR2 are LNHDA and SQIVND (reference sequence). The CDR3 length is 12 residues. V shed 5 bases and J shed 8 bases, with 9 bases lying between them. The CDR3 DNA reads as TGTGCCAGTAGTCGTGACAGAGGGGAGCTGTTTTTT. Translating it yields CASSRDRGELFF.

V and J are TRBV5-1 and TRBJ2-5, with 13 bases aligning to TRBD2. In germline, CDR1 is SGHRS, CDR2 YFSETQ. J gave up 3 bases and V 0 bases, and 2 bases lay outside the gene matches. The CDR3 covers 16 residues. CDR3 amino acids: CASSLGGLAGKETQYF. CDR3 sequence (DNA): TGCGCCAGCAGCTTGGGGGGACTAGCGGGGAAAGAGACCCAGTACTTC.

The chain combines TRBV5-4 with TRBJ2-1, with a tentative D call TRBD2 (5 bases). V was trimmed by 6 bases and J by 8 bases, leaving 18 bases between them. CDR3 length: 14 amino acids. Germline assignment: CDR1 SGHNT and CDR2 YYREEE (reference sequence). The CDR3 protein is CASTPRQEVHEQFF. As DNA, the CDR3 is TGTGCCAGCACCCCTAGGCAGGAGGTACATGAGCAGTTCTTC.

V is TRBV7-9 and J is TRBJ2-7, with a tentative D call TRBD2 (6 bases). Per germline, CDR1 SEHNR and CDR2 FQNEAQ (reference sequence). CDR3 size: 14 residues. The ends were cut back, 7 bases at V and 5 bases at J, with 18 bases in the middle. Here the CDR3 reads CASTTPGGLDEQYF. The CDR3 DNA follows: TGTGCCAGCACCACCCCCGGGGGATTGGACGAGCAGTACTTC.

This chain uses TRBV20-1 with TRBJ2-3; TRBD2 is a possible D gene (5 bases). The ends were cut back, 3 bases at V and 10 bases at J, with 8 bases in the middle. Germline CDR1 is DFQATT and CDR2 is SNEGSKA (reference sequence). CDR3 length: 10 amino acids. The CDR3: CSARVEAQYF. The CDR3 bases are TGCAGTGCTAGGGTGGAGGCGCAGTATTTT.

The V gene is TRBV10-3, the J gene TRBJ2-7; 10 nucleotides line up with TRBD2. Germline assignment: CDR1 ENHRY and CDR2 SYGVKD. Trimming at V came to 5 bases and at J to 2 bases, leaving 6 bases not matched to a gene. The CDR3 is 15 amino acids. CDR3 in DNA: TGTGCCATCAGTCCTGGACTAGCGGATACCTACGAGCAGTACTTC. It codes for CAISPGLADTYEQYF.

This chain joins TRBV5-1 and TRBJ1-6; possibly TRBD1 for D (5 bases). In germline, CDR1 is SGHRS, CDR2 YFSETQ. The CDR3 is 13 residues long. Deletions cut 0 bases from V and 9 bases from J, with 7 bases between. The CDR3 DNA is TGCGCCAGCAGCTTGGGTCAGGGTTCACCCCTCCACTTT. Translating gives CASSLGQGSPLHF.

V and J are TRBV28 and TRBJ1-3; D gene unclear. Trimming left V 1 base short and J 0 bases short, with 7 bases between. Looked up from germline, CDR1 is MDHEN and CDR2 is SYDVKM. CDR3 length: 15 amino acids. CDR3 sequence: CASSLFPSSGNTIYF. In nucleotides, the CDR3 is TGTGCCAGCAGTTTATTTCCGAGCTCTGGAAACACCATATATTTT.

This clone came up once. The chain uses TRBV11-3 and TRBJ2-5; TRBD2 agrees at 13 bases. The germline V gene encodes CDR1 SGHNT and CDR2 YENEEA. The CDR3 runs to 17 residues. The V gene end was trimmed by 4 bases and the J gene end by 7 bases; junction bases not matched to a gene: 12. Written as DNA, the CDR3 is TGTGCCAGCAGCTCAAATCAACGACTAGCGGGGGGTGGGACCCAGTACTTC. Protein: CASSSNQRLAGGGTQYF. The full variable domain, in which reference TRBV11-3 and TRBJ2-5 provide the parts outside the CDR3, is EAGVVQSPRYKIIEKKQPVAFWCNPISGHNTLYWYLQNLGQGPELLIRYENEEAVDDSQLPKDRFSAERLKGVDSTLKIQPAELGDSAVYLCASSSNQRLAGGGTQYFGPGTRLLVL.

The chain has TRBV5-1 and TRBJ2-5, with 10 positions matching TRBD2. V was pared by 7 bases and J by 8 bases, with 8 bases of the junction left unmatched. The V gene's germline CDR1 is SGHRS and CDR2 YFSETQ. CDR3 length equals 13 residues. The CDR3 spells CASSSGGAPTQYF. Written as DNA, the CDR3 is TGCGCCAGCTCCAGCGGGGGGGCCCCAACCCAGTACTTC.

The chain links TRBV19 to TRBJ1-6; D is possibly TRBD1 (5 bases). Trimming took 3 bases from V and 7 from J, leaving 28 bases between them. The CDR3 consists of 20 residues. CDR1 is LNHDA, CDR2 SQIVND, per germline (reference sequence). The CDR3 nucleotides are TGTGCCAGTAGTATTCCCCGGGCCATCAACTTCCTCGGGGGGAATTCACCCCTCCACTTT. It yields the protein CASSIPRAINFLGGNSPLHF.

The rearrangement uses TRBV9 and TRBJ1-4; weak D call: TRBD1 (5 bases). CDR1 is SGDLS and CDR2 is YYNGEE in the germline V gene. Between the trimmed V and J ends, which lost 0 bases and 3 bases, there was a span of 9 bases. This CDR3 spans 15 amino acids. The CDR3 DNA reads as TGTGCCAGCAGCGTAGCTAGGACACCTAATGAAAAACTGTTTTTT. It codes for CASSVARTPNEKLFF.

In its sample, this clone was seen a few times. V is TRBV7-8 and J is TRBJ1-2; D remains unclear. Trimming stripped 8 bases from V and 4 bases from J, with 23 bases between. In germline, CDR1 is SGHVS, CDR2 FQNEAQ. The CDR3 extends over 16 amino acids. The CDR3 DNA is TGTGCCAGCTCCATTAGTGGGAGGGAACACAGCTATGGCTACACCTTC. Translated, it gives CASSISGREHSYGYTF.

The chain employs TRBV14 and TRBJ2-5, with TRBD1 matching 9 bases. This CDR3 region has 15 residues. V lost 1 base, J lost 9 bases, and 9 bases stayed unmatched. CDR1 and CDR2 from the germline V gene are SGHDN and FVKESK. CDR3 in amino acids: CASSQGWDREVSQYF. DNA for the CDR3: TGTGCCAGCAGCCAAGGATGGGACAGGGAAGTGTCCCAGTACTTC.